This T cell receptor beta chain was sequenced for a study of CD8+ T cells in alopecia areata. Study-level background: Treatment comprised oral tofacitinib, 5 to 10 mg twice daily, in treated patients.

Study findings and constraints: Affected scalp, especially in alopecia totalis/universalis, had a higher clonality than normal scalp did. There were also resident alphabeta T cells of normal skin sequenced in scalp samples.

The authors extracted RNA and reverse transcribed it into cDNA as the sequencing template. Method: immunoSEQ multiplex PCR; TCRdb's copy keeps in-frame clones and lacks some. The top ten clones hold roughly 25% of a sample with 45,000 to 70,000 clones, 90% to 97% of them seen once. Germline V CDR1 and CDR2: LNHDA, SQIVND (reference sequence). V lost 3 bases and J 6 bases, leaving 18 bases between the germline ends. This CDR3 comprises 16 residues. Details on this clone: No antigen is known for it.

The source was CD8+ T cells sorted from blood, collected at week 0. This chain joins TRBV19 and TRBJ2-1; D possibly corresponds to TRBD1 (7 bases). The TCR sequence derives from a human donor with alopecia areata. The CDR3 sequence is CASSILLQGGSNEQFF. For the CDR3, the DNA is TGTGCCAGTAGTATTCTCCTGCAGGGGGGTTCCAATGAGCAGTTCTTC.